The 5 T cell receptor beta chains below come from one sample, sequenced in a study of sequential checkpoint blockade in melanoma. Treatment: randomized to nivolumab then ipilimumab (arm A) or the reverse (arm B). Here immunoSEQ multiplex PCR was the method, and the copy in TCRdb shows in-frame clones only, minus some. Of about 40,000 clones in the sample, almost 85% were seen once. The input for sequencing was CD8+ T cells sorted from blood (inferred from file names), taken from a patient given nivolumab and ipilimumab in sequence. The receptor set was obtained from a human donor with melanoma.

The chain joins TRBV5-6 to TRBJ1-1; TRBD1 matches at 10 bases. The V segment lost 5 bases and the J segment 4 bases; nucleotides outside the gene matches: 5. CDR1 SGHDT and CDR2 YYEEEE come from the germline V gene. The CDR3 length is 14 residues. The CDR3 protein is CASRAGTGATEAFF. The CDR3 DNA reads as TGTGCCAGCAGAGCCGGGACAGGGGCCACTGAAGCTTTCTTT.

This chain connects TRBV19 to TRBJ1-2; TRBD1 matches 9 bases. Trimming cost V 5 bases and J 6 bases; bases outside gene matches: 7. Germline V gene data show CDR1 as LNHDA and CDR2 as SQIVND (reference sequence). The CDR3 has 14 residues. The CDR3 here is CASSYGTGWDGYTF. CDR3 bases: TGTGCCAGTAGTTACGGGACAGGGTGGGATGGCTACACCTTC.

This clone was detected a few times. The CDR3 DNA sequence: TGTGCCAGCTCACCGTACGGGACAGGGGATTGGGAGTCTCTGGGAAACACCATATATTTT. Its translation is CASSPYGTGDWESLGNTIYF. The chain couples TRBV18 to TRBJ1-3, with 10 bases that match TRBD1. V was clipped by 3 bases and J by 4 bases; unmatched bases: 18. The CDR3 consists of 20 residues. The germline V gene has CDR1 KGHSH and CDR2 LQKENI.

The chain recombines TRBV27 with TRBJ1-1, with D possibly being TRBD1 (5 bases). V lost 5 bases and J 2 bases, leaving 12 bases between the germline ends. Per germline, CDR1 MNHEY and CDR2 SMNVEV (reference sequence). This CDR3 has 14 residues. The CDR3 region has the DNA TGTGCCAGCAGTCTCCAGGGATTTAACACTGAAGCTTTCTTT. The encoded protein is CASSLQGFNTEAFF.

V and J are TRBV10-3 and TRBJ1-2; D might be TRBD1 (6 bases). Trimming stripped 7 bases from V and 3 bases from J, with 24 bases between. CDR3 length equals 17 residues. Germline CDR1 reads ENHRY; CDR2 reads SYGVKD. In nucleotides, the CDR3 is TGTGCCATCAAAGCAGAATCCGGGACACACTTCCACTATGGCTACACCTTC. Translated, it gives CAIKAESGTHFHYGYTF.